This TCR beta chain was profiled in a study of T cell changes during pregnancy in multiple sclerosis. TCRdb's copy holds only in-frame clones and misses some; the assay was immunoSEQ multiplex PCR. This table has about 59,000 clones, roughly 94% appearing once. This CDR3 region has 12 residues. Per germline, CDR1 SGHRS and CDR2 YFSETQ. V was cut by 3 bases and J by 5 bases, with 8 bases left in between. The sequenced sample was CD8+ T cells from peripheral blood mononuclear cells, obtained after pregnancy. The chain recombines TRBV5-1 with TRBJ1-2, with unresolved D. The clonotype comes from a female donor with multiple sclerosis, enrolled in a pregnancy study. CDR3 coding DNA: TGCGCCAGCAGCTCCCGGGATTATGGCTACACCTTC. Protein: CASSSRDYGYTF.